The clone carrying this T cell receptor beta chain was observed a single time. Seattle-derived patients entered the study during active infection and were followed longitudinally. As originally analysed: Reference gene primer amplification gave estimated nucleated cell counts. Here immunoSEQ multiplex PCR was the method, and the copy in TCRdb shows in-frame clones only, minus some. Clone size and the V and J calls come from that table; the DNA yielded D and trimming. This table holds hundreds of thousands of clones, roughly 86% found once. The data originate from a study of blood T cell repertoires in COVID-19. Study at large: Samples taken during acute and convalescent COVID-19 were collected in the United States, Italy and Spain.

This TCR derives from a woman in her 30s with COVID-19, enrolled during active disease. Sequences were obtained from peripheral blood.

This CDR3 reads CASSFVTGRSGYTF. In DNA form, the CDR3 reads TGTGCCAGCAGCTTCGTTACAGGGCGCAGTGGCTACACCTTC. V usage is TRBV13 and J usage is TRBJ1-2, with a possible D match to TRBD1 (6 bases). Germline V gene data show CDR1 as PRHDT and CDR2 as FYEKMQ (reference sequence). Trimming removed 3 bases from V and 7 bases from J, with 15 bases in between. The length of the CDR3 is 14 residues.